This TCR beta chain emerged from a study of T cell responses to AZD1222 COVID-19 vaccine. Study overall: Recipients boosted at about 4 weeks or about 12 weeks are pooled.

CDR1 and CDR2 (germline): SGHVS, FNYEAQ. Trimming at V came to 10 bases and at J to 5 bases, leaving 15 bases not matched to a gene. The length of the CDR3 is 16 residues. Remarks on this clone: Antigen specificity is unknown.

General study findings and limits: With two AZD1222 doses given, Spike-specific TCR breadth and depth both rose.

Produced via immunoSEQ multiplex PCR; TCRdb's table is partial and in-frame only. The sample yields 130,000 or so clones, 85% to 95% seen once. V and J are TRBV7-6 and TRBJ2-3; TRBD2 matches 10 bases. This receptor was obtained from an adult in good health. Here the sequenced sample was peripheral blood, taken on day 0 of AZD1222 vaccination. The chain's CDR3 is CATTRGLAGVQDTQYF. In nucleotides, the CDR3 is TGTGCCACCACCCGGGGGCTAGCGGGAGTTCAAGATACGCAGTATTTT.